The source of this T cell receptor (beta chain) is a study of STAT5B mutations in CD4+ large granular lymphocyte leukemia. In this sample, this clone turned up a few times. Its target is not known. In the source study's methods: Lowest detectable productive clonotype frequency was 2.59 x 10-5. Produced via immunoSEQ multiplex PCR; TCRdb's table is partial and in-frame only. The DNA was the basis for D and trimming; V, J and clone size are from that table. The sample has more than 30,000 clones; approximately 69% are singletons. The germline CDR1 and CDR2 sequences are MNHEY and SVGAGI. The CDR3 has 12 amino acids. V gave up 6 bases and J gave up 10 bases, with 15 bases separating them. Study-wide findings and caveats: Compared with healthy controls (2/35), patient top clones favored TRBV06 (8/27).

V gene TRBV6-5 combines with J gene TRBJ1-1; D possibly corresponds to TRBD1 (5 bases). The sequence came from a human donor in good health. The specimen was CD4+ T cells from blood buffy coats. CDR3 in amino acids: CASSHPPGAAFF. As DNA, the CDR3 is TGTGCCAGCAGCCATCCCCCTGGGGCAGCTTTCTTT.